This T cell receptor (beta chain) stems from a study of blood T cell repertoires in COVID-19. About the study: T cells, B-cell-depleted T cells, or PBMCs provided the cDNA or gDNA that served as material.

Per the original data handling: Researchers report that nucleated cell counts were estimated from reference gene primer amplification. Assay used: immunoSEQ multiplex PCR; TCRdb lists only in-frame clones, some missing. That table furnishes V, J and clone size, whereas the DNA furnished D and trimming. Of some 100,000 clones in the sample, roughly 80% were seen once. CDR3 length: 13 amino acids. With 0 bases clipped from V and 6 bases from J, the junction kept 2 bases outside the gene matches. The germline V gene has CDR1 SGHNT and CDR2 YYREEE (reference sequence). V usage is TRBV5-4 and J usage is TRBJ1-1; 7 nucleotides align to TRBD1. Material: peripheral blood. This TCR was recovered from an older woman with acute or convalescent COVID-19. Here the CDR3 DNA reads TGTGCCAGCAGCTTGGGTGACAGGGCTGAAGCTTTCTTT. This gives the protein CASSLGDRAEAFF.